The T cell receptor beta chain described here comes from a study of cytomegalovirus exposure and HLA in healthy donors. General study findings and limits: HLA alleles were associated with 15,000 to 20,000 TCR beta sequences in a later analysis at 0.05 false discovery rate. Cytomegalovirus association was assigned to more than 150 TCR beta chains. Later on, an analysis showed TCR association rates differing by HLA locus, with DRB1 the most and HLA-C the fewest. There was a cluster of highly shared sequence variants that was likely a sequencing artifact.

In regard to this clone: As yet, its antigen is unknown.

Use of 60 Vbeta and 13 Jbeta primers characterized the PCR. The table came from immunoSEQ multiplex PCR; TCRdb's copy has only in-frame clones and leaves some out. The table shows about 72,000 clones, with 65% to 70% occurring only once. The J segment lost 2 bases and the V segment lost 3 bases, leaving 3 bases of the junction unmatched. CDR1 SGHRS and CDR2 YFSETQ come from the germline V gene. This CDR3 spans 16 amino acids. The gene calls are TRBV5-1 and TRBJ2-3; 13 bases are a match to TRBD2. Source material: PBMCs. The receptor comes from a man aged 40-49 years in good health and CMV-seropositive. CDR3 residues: CASSSGTSGATDTQYF. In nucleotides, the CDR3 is TGCGCCAGCAGCTCCGGGACTAGCGGGGCCACAGATACGCAGTATTTT.